The clone carrying this T cell receptor beta chain has a handful of counts. The record originates from a study of early T cells in non-severe SARS-CoV-2 infection. After removal of 6 bases from V and 9 bases from J, the junction contained 9 bases not matched to a gene. The CDR3 length is 14 residues. Germline V CDR1 and CDR2: MDHEN, SYDVKM. Via MiXCR, TCRdb re-called the 5' RACE reads, giving one row per CDR3 protein. Altogether approximately 81,000 distinct CDR3 sequences are present, more than 13% being singletons, with the ten largest covering roughly 3%. V and J are TRBV28 and TRBJ2-3, with 10 bases aligning to TRBD1. Sequencing was done on a sample of whole blood. This receptor was obtained from an adult who was a healthcare worker with PCR-confirmed SARS-CoV-2 infection or an uninfected control (not recorded which). This CDR3 reads CASRPTGQGLTQYF. The CDR3 DNA reads TGTGCCAGCAGGCCCACGGGACAGGGGTTGACGCAGTATTTT.